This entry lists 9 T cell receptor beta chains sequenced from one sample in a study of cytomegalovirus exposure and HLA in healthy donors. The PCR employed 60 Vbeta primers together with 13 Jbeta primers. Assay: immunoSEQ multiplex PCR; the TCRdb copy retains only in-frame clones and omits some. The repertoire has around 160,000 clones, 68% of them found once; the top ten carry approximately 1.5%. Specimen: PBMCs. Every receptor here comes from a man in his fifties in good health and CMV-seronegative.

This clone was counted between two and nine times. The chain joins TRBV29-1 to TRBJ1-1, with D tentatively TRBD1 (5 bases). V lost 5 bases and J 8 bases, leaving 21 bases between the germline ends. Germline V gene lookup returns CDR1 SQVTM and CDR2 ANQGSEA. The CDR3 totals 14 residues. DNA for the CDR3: TGCAGCGTTCTTTACTCCGGGACTCCTACAGAAGCTTTCTTT. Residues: CSVLYSGTPTEAFF. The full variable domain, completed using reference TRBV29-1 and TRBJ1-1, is SAVISQKPSRDICQRGTSLTIQCQVDSQVTMMFWYRQQPGQSLTLIATANQGSEATYESGFVIDKFPISRPNLTFSTLTVSNMSPEDSSIYLCSVLYSGTPTEAFFGQGTRLTVV.

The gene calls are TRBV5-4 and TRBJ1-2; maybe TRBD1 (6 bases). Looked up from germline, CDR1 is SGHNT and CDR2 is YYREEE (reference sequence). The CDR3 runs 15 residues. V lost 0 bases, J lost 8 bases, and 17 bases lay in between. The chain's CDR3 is CASSLAGQGSGGYTF. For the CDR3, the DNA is TGTGCCAGCAGCTTGGCGGGACAAGGATCGGGAGGCTACACCTTC.

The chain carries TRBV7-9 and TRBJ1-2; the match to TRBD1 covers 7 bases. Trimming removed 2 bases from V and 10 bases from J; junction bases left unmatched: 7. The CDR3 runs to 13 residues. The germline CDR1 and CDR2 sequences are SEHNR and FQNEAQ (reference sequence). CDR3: CASSLTGEALYTF. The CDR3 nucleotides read TGTGCCAGCAGCTTAACAGGGGAAGCCCTCTACACCTTC.

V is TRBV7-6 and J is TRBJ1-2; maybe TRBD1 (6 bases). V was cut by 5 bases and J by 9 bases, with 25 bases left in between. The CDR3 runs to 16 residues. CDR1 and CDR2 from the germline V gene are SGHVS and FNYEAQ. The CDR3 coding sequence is TGTGCCAGCAGCCCACAACCGGGCGGTTACAGGGCTAGCTACACCTTC. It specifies CASSPQPGGYRASYTF.

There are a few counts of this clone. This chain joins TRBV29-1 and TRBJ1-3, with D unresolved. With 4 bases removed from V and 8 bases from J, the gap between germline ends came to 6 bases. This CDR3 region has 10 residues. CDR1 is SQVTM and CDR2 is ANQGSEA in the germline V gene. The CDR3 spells CSVGVDTIYF. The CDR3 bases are TGCAGCGTTGGAGTGGACACCATATATTTT.

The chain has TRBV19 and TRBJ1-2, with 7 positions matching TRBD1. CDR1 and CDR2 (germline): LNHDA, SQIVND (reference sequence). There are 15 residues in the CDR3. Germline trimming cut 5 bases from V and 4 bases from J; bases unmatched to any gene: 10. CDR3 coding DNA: TGTGCCAGTAGTGTCAGTCATTGGGACAGCTATGGCTACACCTTC. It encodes CASSVSHWDSYGYTF.

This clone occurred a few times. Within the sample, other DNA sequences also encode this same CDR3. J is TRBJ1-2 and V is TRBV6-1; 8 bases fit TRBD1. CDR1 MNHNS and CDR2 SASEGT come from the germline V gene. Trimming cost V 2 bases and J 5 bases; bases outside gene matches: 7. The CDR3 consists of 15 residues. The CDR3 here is CASSEPGTGSYGYTF. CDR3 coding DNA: TGTGCCAGCAGTGAACCCGGGACAGGTTCTTATGGCTACACCTTC.

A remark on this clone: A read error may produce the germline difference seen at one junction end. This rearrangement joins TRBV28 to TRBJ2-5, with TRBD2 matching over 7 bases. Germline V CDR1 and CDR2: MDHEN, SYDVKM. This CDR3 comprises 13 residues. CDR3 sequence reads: CASNLAGQETQYF. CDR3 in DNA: TGTGCCAGCAATTTAGCGGGTCAAGAGACCCAGTACTTC. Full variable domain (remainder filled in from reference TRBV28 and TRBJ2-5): DVKVTQSSRYLVKRTGEKVFLECVQDMDHENMFWYRQDPGLGLRLIYFSYDVKMKEKGDIPEGYSVSREKKERFSLILESASTNQTSMYLCASNLAGQETQYFGPGTRLLVL.

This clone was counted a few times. DNA of the CDR3: TGTGCCAGCAGTGAAGGTGCAGGGGGCACTGAAGCTTTCTTT. Residues: CASSEGAGGTEAFF. The V gene is TRBV6-1, the J gene TRBJ1-1; TRBD1 aligns across 7 bases. This CDR3 has 14 amino acids. Trimming took 1 base from V and 4 from J; bases not matched to a gene: 3. Germline V gene lookup returns CDR1 MNHNS and CDR2 SASEGT.